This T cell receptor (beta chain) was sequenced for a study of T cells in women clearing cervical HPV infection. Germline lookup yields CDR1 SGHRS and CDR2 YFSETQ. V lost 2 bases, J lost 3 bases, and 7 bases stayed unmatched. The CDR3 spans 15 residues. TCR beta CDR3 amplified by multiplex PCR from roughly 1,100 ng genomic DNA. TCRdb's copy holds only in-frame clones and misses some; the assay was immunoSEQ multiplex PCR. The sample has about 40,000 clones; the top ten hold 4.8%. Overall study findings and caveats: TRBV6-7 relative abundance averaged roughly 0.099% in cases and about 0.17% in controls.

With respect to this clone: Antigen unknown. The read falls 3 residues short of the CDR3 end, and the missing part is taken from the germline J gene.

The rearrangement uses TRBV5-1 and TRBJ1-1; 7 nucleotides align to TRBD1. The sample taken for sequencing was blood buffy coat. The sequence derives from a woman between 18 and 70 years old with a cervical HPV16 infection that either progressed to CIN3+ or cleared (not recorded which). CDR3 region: CASSFLGGLDTEAFF. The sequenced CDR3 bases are TGCGCCAGCAGCTTCTTAGGGGGCTTAGACACTGAA. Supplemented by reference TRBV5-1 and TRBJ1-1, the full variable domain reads KAGVTQTPRYLIKTRGQQVTLSCSPISGHRSVSWYQQTPGQGLQFLFEYFSETQRNKGNFPGRFSGRQFSNSRSEMNVSTLELGDSALYLCASSFLGGLDTEAFFGQGTRLTVV.